The 23 T cell receptor beta chains in this list originate from one sample, sequenced in a study of CD8+CD57+ T cells in acquired aplastic anemia. TCR beta VDJ and CDR3 profiling used genomic DNA as template. One entry per CDR3 protein results from TCRdb running MiXCR on the reads. The sample has just over 450,000 distinct CDR3 sequences; around 30% are singletons. The authors sequenced patients whose flow cytometry had shown CD8+CD57+ cell expansion. Sequencing was performed on sorted CD4+, CD8+, or CD8+CD57+ T cells (not recorded which) from PBMCs. The origin of the receptors is a human donor with aplastic anemia.

This clonotype was detected only a few times. The V gene is TRBV19, the J gene TRBJ2-7; TRBD1 is a possible D gene (6 bases). The V end was cut by 9 bases, the J end by 6 bases, with 21 bases between. CDR1 and CDR2 (germline): LNHDA, SQIVND (reference sequence). The CDR3 covers 14 residues. The CDR3: CASSQQTGQPEQYF. The CDR3 coding sequence is TGTGCCAGCTCACAACAGACTGGACAGCCCGAGCAGTACTTC.

At least ten counts were recorded for this clonotype. The CDR3: CSVELAVIYNEQFF. The CDR3 coding sequence is TGCAGCGTTGAACTAGCGGTTATTTACAATGAGCAGTTCTTC. The rearrangement joins TRBV29-1 to TRBJ2-1; 7 nucleotides line up with TRBD2. The V gene end was trimmed by 2 bases and the J gene end by 4 bases; junction bases not matched to a gene: 5. Germline CDR1 and CDR2: SQVTM and ANQGSEA. This CDR3 comprises 14 residues.

The chain carries TRBV29-1 and TRBJ2-3; tentative D call: TRBD2 (5 bases). The CDR3 runs 15 residues. Trimming pared 0 bases from V and 4 bases from J, leaving 14 bases between. CDR1 SQVTM and CDR2 ANQGSEA come from the germline V gene. CDR3 sequence: CSVEDVGAGADTQYF. In nucleotides, the CDR3 is TGCAGCGTTGAAGATGTTGGCGCCGGGGCAGATACGCAGTATTTT.

The V call is TRBV24-1, the J call TRBJ2-1; D is perhaps TRBD1 (6 bases). This CDR3 contains 18 residues. The germline gives CDR1 KGHDR, CDR2 SFDVKD. Trimming removed 1 base from V and 2 bases from J, with 17 bases in between. CDR3 protein: CATSDLKAGTNTYNEQFF. CDR3 DNA sequence: TGTGCCACCAGTGATTTAAAGGCCGGGACAAATACCTACAATGAGCAGTTCTTC.

Concerning this clonotype itself: At one end, the junction sequence differs from germline, possibly due to a read error. This chain joins TRBV24-1 and TRBJ2-5, with 7 bases lining up with TRBD1. Per the germline V gene, CDR1 is KGHDR and CDR2 is SFDVKD. The CDR3 extends over 15 amino acids. CDR3 bases: TGTGCCAGCAGTGATATGCGACAGGGTGTGGAGACCCAGTACTTC. Translated, it gives CASSDMRQGVETQYF.

V and J are TRBV6-1 and TRBJ2-7; D gene uncertain. In germline, CDR1 is MNHNS, CDR2 SASEGT. Trimming stripped 6 bases from V and 5 bases from J, with 11 bases between. This CDR3 is 12 amino acids long. CDR3 in amino acids: CASSPSGDEQYF. For the CDR3, the DNA is TGTGCCAGCAGCCCCTCGGGTGACGAGCAGTACTTC.

This clonotype came up a few times. J is TRBJ1-2 and V is TRBV11-2; D may be TRBD1 (5 bases). V dropped 5 bases and J dropped 4 bases, with 20 bases sitting between them. The CDR3 totals 16 residues. In germline, CDR1 is SGHAT, CDR2 FQNNGV. CDR3 region: CASSRTVGRATYGYTF. In DNA form, the CDR3 reads TGTGCCAGCAGCCGAACCGTCGGCAGGGCTACCTATGGCTACACCTTC.

The chain uses TRBV9 and TRBJ1-6; D is undetermined. In germline, CDR1 is SGDLS, CDR2 YYNGEE. The CDR3 length is 12 residues. The V gene lost 0 bases and the J gene lost 9 bases, with 4 bases spanning the gap. The CDR3 is CASSVEGSPLHF. The CDR3 DNA reads as TGTGCCAGCAGCGTAGAGGGTTCACCCCTCCACTTT. Based on the CDR3 plus reference TRBV9 and TRBJ1-6, the full variable domain is DSGVTQTPKHLITATGQRVTLRCSPRSGDLSVYWYQQSLDQGLQFLIQYYNGEERAKGNILERFSAQQFPDLHSELNLSSLELGDSALYFCASSVEGSPLHFGNGTRLTVT.

A note on this clonotype: Being one base from a much bigger clone, this may be a read error. This likely comes from a read error, as the CDR3 has no conserved phenylalanine or tryptophan at its end. The genes are TRBV10-3 and TRBJ1-1; 9 bases match TRBD1. The CDR3 totals 14 residues. The J segment lost 6 bases and the V segment lost 10 bases, leaving 12 bases of the junction unmatched. CDR1 and CDR2 (germline): ENHRY, SYGVKD. CDR3 amino acids: CATQKGQGPSEAFL. The CDR3, as DNA: TGTGCCACACAGAAGGGACAGGGACCCTCTGAAGCTTTCCTT.

CDR3 in amino acids: CASSIQGLRETQYF. CDR3 in DNA: TGTGCCAGCAGCATACAGGGTTTACGAGAGACCCAGTACTTC. V and J are TRBV7-8 and TRBJ2-5; D is perhaps TRBD1 (6 bases). Germline V lookup: CDR1 SGHVS, CDR2 FQNEAQ. The CDR3 has 14 amino acids. V dropped 5 bases and J dropped 4 bases, with 14 bases sitting between them.

V is TRBV20-1 and J is TRBJ2-1; D may be TRBD2 (5 bases). The length of the CDR3 is 14 residues. The ends were cut back, 6 bases at V and 5 bases at J, with 17 bases in the middle. Per the germline V gene, CDR1 is DFQATT and CDR2 is SNEGSKA (reference sequence). Here the CDR3 reads CSASRVERDNEQFF. Here the CDR3 DNA reads TGCAGTGCCTCGCGGGTTGAGAGAGACAATGAGCAGTTCTTC.

This chain links TRBV5-1 with TRBJ2-1; D uncertain. Deletions cut 4 bases from V and 3 bases from J, with 8 bases between. CDR1 is SGHRS and CDR2 is YFSETQ in the germline V gene. This CDR3 has 13 residues. The CDR3 loop reads CASSIDFYNEQFF. The CDR3 DNA is TGCGCCAGCAGCATTGACTTCTACAATGAGCAGTTCTTC.

The V gene is TRBV24-1, the J gene TRBJ1-3; D is undetermined. The CDR3 has 14 amino acids. Germline V gives CDR1 KGHDR, CDR2 SFDVKD. V was trimmed by 3 bases and J by 4 bases, leaving 9 bases between them. In DNA, the CDR3 is TGTGCCACCAGTGATCCACGTGAGGGAAACACCATATATTTT. It is translated as CATSDPREGNTIYF.

The chain is built from TRBV29-1 and TRBJ2-7; 11 bases are a match to TRBD1. The CDR3 covers 14 residues. The germline CDR1 and CDR2 sequences are SQVTM and ANQGSEA. V lost 6 bases, J lost 4 bases, and 8 bases stayed unmatched. This CDR3 reads CSVTADRGRYEQYF. The CDR3 DNA is TGCAGCGTAACGGCGGACAGGGGGCGTTACGAGCAGTACTTC.

The chain has TRBV7-9 and TRBJ2-7; 9 nucleotides agree with TRBD1. Trimming took 3 bases from V and 5 from J; bases not matched to a gene: 8. The CDR3 extends over 15 amino acids. CDR1 and CDR2 (germline): SEHNR, FQNEAQ (reference sequence). For the CDR3, the DNA is TGTGCCAGCAGCTTCTACGGACAGGGGATAAACGAGCAGTACTTC. It translates to CASSFYGQGINEQYF.

This clonotype has ten or more counts. J is TRBJ2-1 and V is TRBV24-1, with unresolved D. The germline gives CDR1 KGHDR, CDR2 SFDVKD. This CDR3 is 12 amino acids long. Trimming removed 3 bases at V and 10 bases at J, with 9 bases between. CDR3 sequence (DNA): TGTGCCACCAGTGATCGGATCGGGGAGCAGTTCTTC. Protein sequence: CATSDRIGEQFF.

The V call is TRBV24-1, the J call TRBJ1-6, with D unclear. The CDR3 covers 12 residues. Trimming pared 5 bases from V and 13 bases from J, leaving 11 bases between. Germline V CDR1 and CDR2: KGHDR, SFDVKD. The CDR3 here is CATSGAGFPLHF. The DNA for the CDR3 is TGTGCCACCAGTGGGGCGGGTTTCCCCCTCCACTTT.

The chain carries TRBV20-1 and TRBJ2-2; D is undetermined. CDR1 and CDR2 (germline): DFQATT, SNEGSKA (reference sequence). With 1 base removed from V and 5 bases from J, the gap between germline ends came to 5 bases. The CDR3 runs to 12 residues. CDR3 sequence: CSARGGTGELFF. DNA of the CDR3: TGCAGTGCTAGAGGGGGAACCGGGGAGCTGTTTTTT.

The CDR3 loop is CSSGRTPFNEQFF. The CDR3, as DNA: TGCAGTTCCGGACGGACACCTTTCAATGAGCAGTTCTTC. V gene TRBV20-1 combines with J gene TRBJ2-1; a possible D gene is TRBD1 (5 bases). V shed 8 bases and J shed 6 bases, with 17 bases lying between them. The CDR3 consists of 13 residues. Per the germline V gene, CDR1 is DFQATT and CDR2 is SNEGSKA (reference sequence).

The rearrangement joins TRBV19 to TRBJ1-1; D might be TRBD1 (5 bases). The V end was cut by 3 bases, the J end by 0 bases, with 14 bases between. CDR1 and CDR2 from the germline V gene are LNHDA and SQIVND (reference sequence). The CDR3 consists of 16 residues. CDR3 residues: CASSMGRRGLNTEAFF. In nucleotides, the CDR3 is TGTGCCAGTAGTATGGGTAGGAGGGGCCTGAACACTGAAGCTTTCTTT. Using reference TRBV19 and TRBJ1-1 for the parts outside the CDR3, the full variable domain is DGGITQSPKYLFRKEGQNVTLSCEQNLNHDAMYWYRQDPGQGLRLIYYSQIVNDFQKGDIAEGYSVSREKKESFPLTVTSAQKNPTAFYLCASSMGRRGLNTEAFFGQGTRLTVV.

This chain joins TRBV19 and TRBJ2-1, with a weak D call TRBD2 (6 bases). V lost 4 bases, J lost 9 bases, and 16 bases lay in between. In germline, CDR1 is LNHDA, CDR2 SQIVND (reference sequence). This CDR3 spans 14 amino acids. Here the CDR3 DNA reads TGTGCCAGTAGTAGGAGGGGTGGATGGGGTGAGCAGTTCTTC. Protein product: CASSRRGGWGEQFF.

The chain recombines TRBV11-1 with TRBJ1-3; 9 bases are a match to TRBD1. The junction had 11 bases not matched to a gene; V was cut back by 5 bases and J by 6 bases. Germline V gene data show CDR1 as SGHAT and CDR2 as FQDESV (reference sequence). CDR3 length equals 16 residues. The CDR3 spells CASSAKDRGIENTIYF. CDR3 in DNA: TGTGCCAGCAGCGCCAAGGACAGGGGTATTGAAAACACCATATATTTT.

The sample holds a few counts of this clonotype. V usage is TRBV20-1 and J usage is TRBJ1-5, with D possibly being TRBD1 (5 bases). From germline, CDR1 is DFQATT and CDR2 SNEGSKA (reference sequence). V was cut by 2 bases and J by 0 bases, with 8 bases left in between. The CDR3 runs 14 residues. In DNA form, the CDR3 reads TGCAGTGCTAGAAGAGGGGCTAGCAATCAGCCCCAGCATTTT. Its translation is CSARRGASNQPQHF.